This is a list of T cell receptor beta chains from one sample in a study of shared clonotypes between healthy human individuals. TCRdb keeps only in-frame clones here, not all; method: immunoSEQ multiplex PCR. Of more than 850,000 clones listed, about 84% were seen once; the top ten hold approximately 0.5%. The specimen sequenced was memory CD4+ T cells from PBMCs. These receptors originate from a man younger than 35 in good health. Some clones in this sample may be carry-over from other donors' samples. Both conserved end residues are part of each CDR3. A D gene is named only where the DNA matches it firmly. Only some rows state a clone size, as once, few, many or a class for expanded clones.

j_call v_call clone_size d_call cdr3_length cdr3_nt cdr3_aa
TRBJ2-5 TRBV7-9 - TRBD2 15 TGTGCCAGCAGCTATGGGACTAGTAAGCAAGAGACCCAGTACTTC CASSYGTSKQETQYF
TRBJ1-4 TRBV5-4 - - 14 TGTGCCAGCAGCTTGGGGGGGGCTACCGAAAAACTGTTTTTT CASSLGGATEKLFF
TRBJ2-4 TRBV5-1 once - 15 TGCGCCAGCAGGGTCGGCGGGACGGATTTAAACATTCAGTACTTC CASRVGGTDLNIQYF
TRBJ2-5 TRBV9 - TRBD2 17 TGTGCCAGCAGTGCTGATCCGACTAGCGGGAATGGTGAGACCCAGTACTTC CASSADPTSGNGETQYF
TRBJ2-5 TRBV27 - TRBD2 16 TGTGCCAGCAGTTTGTCATCTAGCGGGAGTAGGGGGACCCAGTACTTC CASSLSSSGSRGTQYF
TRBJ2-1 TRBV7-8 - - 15 TGTGCCAGCAGCTTTGGTCTTTTCCCCTACAATGAGCAGTTCTTC CASSFGLFPYNEQFF
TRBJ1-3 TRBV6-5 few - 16 TGTGCCAGCAGTTACTCACAACAGTCCCTGGGAAACACCATATATTTT CASSYSQQSLGNTIYF
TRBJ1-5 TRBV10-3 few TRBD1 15 TGTGCCATCAGTAAAGACAGGGTCGGGAATCAGCCCCAGCATTTT CAISKDRVGNQPQHF
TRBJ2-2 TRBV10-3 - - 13 TGTGCCACCAACTGGGAGAACACCGGGGAGCTGTTTTTT CATNWENTGELFF
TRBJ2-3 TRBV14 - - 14 TGTGCCAGCAGCCGTTTACTCTCCACAGATACGCAGTATTTT CASSRLLSTDTQYF
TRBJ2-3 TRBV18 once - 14 TGTGCCAGCTCACCTCCGGGGCAACCAGATACGCAGTATTTT CASSPPGQPDTQYF
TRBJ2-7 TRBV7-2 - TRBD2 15 TGTGCCAGCAGCGGCGGGCTAGCGGGAACCTACGAGCAGTACTTC CASSGGLAGTYEQYF
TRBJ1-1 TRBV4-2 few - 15 TGTGCCAGCAGCCAAGAGGCGGGGGCTTACACTGAAGCTTTCTTT CASSQEAGAYTEAFF
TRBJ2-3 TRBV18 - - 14 TGTGCCAGCTCACCCCGACCAAGCACAGATACGCAGTATTTT CASSPRPSTDTQYF
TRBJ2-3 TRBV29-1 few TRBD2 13 TGCAGCGTTCAGGCTAGCGGCCCAGATACGCAGTATTTT CSVQASGPDTQYF
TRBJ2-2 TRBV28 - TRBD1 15 TGTGCCAGCAGACTCCACAGGGGGAACACCGGGGAGCTGTTTTTT CASRLHRGNTGELFF
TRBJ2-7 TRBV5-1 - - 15 TGCGCCAGCAGCTTGGTATCGGGATACCAGGGGGAGCAGTACTTC CASSLVSGYQGEQYF
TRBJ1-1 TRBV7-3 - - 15 TGTGCCAGCAGCTTAAGTCCAGGGTTTAACACTGAAGCTTTCTTT CASSLSPGFNTEAFF
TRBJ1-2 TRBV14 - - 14 TGTGCCAGCAGCCCCCCGGGCGGGACCTATGGCTACACCTTC CASSPPGGTYGYTF
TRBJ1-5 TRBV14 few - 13 TGTGCCAGCAATGGGGGGAGGCATCAGCCCCAGCATTTT CASNGGRHQPQHF
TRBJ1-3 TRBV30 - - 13 TGTGCCTGGGGGACCGAGTCTGGAAACACCATATATTTT CAWGTESGNTIYF
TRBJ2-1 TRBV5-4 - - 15 TGTGCCAGCAGCTCTCGGATGGACTTTTACGGTGAGCAGTTCTTC CASSSRMDFYGEQFF
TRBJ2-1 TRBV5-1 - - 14 TGCGCCAGCAGCACCCCAAACCTTTACAATGAGCAGTTCTTC CASSTPNLYNEQFF
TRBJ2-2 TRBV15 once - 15 TGTGCCACCAGCAGAGATCATCGGGCGGGCGGGGAGCTGTTTTTT CATSRDHRAGGELFF
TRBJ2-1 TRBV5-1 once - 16 TGCGCCAGCAGCTCCTTCTCTTTCACGACGGGCAATGAGCAGTTCTTC CASSSFSFTTGNEQFF